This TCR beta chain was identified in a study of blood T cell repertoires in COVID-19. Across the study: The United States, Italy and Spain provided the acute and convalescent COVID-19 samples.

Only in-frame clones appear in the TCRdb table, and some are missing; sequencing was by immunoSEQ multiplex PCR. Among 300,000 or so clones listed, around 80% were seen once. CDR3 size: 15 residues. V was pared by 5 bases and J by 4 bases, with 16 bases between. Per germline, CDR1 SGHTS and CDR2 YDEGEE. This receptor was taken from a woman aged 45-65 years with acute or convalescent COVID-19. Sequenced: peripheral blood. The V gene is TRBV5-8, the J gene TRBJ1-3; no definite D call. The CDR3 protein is CASRPRTAGGNTIYF. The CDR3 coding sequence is TGTGCCAGCAGGCCTCGGACTGCCGGCGGAAACACCATATATTTT. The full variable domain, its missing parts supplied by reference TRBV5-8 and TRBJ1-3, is EAGVTQSPTHLIKTRGQQATLRCSPISGHTSVYWYQQALGLGLQFLLWYDEGEERNRGNFPPRFSGRQFPNYSSELNVNALELEDSALYLCASRPRTAGGNTIYFGEGSWLTVV.